This is a list of T cell receptor beta chains from one sample in a study of T cell repertoires in cytomegalovirus infection. For these receptors, no antigen is known. Each CDR3 protein gets one entry after TCRdb re-called the reads with MiXCR. This table has approximately 990,000 distinct CDR3 sequences, around 30% appearing once. The material sequenced was cultured CD8+ T cells from PBMCs, taken from culture after CMV antigen stimulation. The receptors here all came from a human donor in good health (CMV status not recorded). Some clones in this sample may be carry-over from other donors' samples. CDR3s include the opening cysteine and the closing phenylalanine or tryptophan. D genes are given only for firm matches. Size tells how often a clone was seen (once, few, many) or the class of an expanded clone, and some rows leave it out.

V	size	J	D	CDR3	DNA
TRBV5-1	NA	TRBJ2-3	NA	CASSFETVSSSTDTQYF	TGCGCCAGCAGCTTCGAGACGGTCTCCTCTAGCACAGATACGCAGTATTTT
TRBV7-9	few	TRBJ1-2	TRBD1	CASSFFRRDRPNYGYTF	TGTGCCAGCAGCTTTTTCCGGAGGGACAGACCTAACTATGGCTACACCTTC
TRBV24-1	few	TRBJ2-3	NA	CATSFGGGTDTQYF	TGTGCCACCAGCTTTGGAGGGGGAACAGATACGCAGTATTTT
TRBV7-9	many	TRBJ1-2	NA	CASSAGRGDTYGYTF	TGTGCCAGCAGCGCCGGGAGGGGGGATACCTATGGCTACACCTTC
TRBV11-1	many	TRBJ2-1	NA	CASSLRGPSSYNEQFF	TGTGCCAGCAGCTTGCGGGGGCCGAGCTCCTACAATGAGCAGTTCTTC
TRBV6-5	few	TRBJ1-2	TRBD1	CASSYLGQIGYTF	TGTGCCAGCAGTTACTTGGGACAGATCGGCTACACCTTC
TRBV12-3/TRBV12-4	many	TRBJ2-7	NA	CASSFEGPYEQYF	TGTGCCAGCAGCTTTGAGGGCCCCTACGAGCAGTACTTC
TRBV27	NA	TRBJ2-7	TRBD1	CASSLLAPVAGGNEQYF	TGTGCCAGCAGTTTATTGGCACCGGTGGCAGGGGGTAACGAGCAGTACTTC
TRBV7-6	many	TRBJ2-2	NA	CASSLGVVAGELFF	TGTGCCAGCAGCTTAGGGGTGGTGGCCGGGGAGCTGTTTTTT
TRBV7-9	few	TRBJ1-2	NA	CASRYQGNYGYTF	TGTGCCAGCAGATACCAGGGGAACTATGGCTACACCTTC
TRBV27	few	TRBJ1-2	NA	CASSPRGGTNYGYTF	TGTGCCAGCAGTCCACGGGGAGGGACTAACTATGGCTACACCTTC
TRBV10-3	few	TRBJ1-5	NA	CAISENPGDQPQHF	TGTGCCATCAGTGAGAACCCCGGGGATCAGCCCCAGCATTTT
TRBV7-9	few	TRBJ2-3	TRBD2	CASSSGTSGGASDTQYF	TGTGCCAGCAGCTCAGGGACTAGCGGGGGGGCTTCAGATACGCAGTATTTT
TRBV5-1	NA	TRBJ1-1	NA	CASSFYGGGEAFF	TGCGCCAGCAGCTTTTACGGGGGGGGTGAAGCTTTCTTT
TRBV6-2/TRBV6-3	NA	TRBJ2-2	TRBD2	CASSYSTSGGRNTGELFF	TGTGCCAGCAGTTACTCGACTAGCGGGGGCCGGAACACCGGGGAGCTGTTTTTT
TRBV12-3/TRBV12-4	NA	TRBJ1-5	NA	CASSIGLLGSQPQHF	TGTGCCAGCAGCATAGGACTCTTAGGTAGTCAGCCCCAGCATTTT
TRBV7-9	few	TRBJ1-1	NA	CASLYSSNTEAFF	TGTGCCAGCTTGTACAGCTCGAACACTGAAGCTTTCTTT
TRBV7-9	NA	TRBJ1-5	NA	CASSLAGKNQPQHF	TGTGCCAGCAGCTTAGCAGGAAAAAATCAGCCCCAGCATTTT
TRBV7-8	few	TRBJ2-1	NA	CASSLEGTAYNEQFF	TGTGCCAGCAGCTTAGAGGGGACGGCTTACAATGAGCAGTTCTTC
TRBV4-2	NA	TRBJ1-6	NA	CASSQSLVYNSPLHF	TGTGCCAGCAGCCAGTCTCTGGTGTATAATTCACCCCTCCACTTT
TRBV10-3	few	TRBJ1-1	NA	CAIGDLKNTEAFF	TGTGCCATCGGGGACCTTAAGAACACTGAAGCTTTCTTT
TRBV6-4	many	TRBJ2-1	TRBD2	CASSETSGLEQFF	TGTGCCAGCAGTGAGACTAGCGGACTTGAGCAGTTCTTC